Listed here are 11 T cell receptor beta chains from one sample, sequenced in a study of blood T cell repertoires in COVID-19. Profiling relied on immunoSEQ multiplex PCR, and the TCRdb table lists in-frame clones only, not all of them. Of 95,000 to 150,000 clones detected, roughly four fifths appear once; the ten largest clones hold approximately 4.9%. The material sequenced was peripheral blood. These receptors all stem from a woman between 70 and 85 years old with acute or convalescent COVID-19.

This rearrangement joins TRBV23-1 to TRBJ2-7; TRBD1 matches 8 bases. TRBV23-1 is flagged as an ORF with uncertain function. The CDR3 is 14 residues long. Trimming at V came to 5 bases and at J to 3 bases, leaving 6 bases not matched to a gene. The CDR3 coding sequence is TGCGCCAGCAGTTACAGGGGGGCCCTCTACGAGCAGTACTTC. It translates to CASSYRGALYEQYF.

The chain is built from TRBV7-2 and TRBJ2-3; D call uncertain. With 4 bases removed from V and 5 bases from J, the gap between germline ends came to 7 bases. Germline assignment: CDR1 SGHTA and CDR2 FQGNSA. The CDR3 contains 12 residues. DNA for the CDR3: TGTGCCAGCAGCTCAGGCTTAGATACGCAGTATTTT. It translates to CASSSGLDTQYF.

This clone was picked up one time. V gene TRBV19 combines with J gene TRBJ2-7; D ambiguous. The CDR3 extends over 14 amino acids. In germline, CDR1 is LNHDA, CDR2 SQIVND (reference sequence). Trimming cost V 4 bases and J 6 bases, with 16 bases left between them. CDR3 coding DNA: TGTGCCAGTAGTAGGAGTCAGAGAGGTTCCGAGCAGTACTTC. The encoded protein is CASSRSQRGSEQYF. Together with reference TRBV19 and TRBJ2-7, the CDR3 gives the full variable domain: DGGITQSPKYLFRKEGQNVTLSCEQNLNHDAMYWYRQDPGQGLRLIYYSQIVNDFQKGDIAEGYSVSREKKESFPLTVTSAQKNPTAFYLCASSRSQRGSEQYFGPGTRLTVT.

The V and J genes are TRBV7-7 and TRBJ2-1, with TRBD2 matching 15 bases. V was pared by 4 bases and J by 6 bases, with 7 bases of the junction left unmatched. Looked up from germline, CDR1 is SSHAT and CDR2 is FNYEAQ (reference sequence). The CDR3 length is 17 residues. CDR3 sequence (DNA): TGTGCCAGCAGCTGGGGACTAGCGGGGGGTACACCCAATGAGCAGTTCTTC. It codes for CASSWGLAGGTPNEQFF.

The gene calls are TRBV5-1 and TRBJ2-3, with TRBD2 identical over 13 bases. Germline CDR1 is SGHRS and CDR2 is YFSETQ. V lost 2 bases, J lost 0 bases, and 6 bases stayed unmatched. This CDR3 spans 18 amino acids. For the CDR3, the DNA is TGCGCCAGCAGCTTCGCACTAGCGGGGGGGACTAGCACAGATACGCAGTATTTT. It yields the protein CASSFALAGGTSTDTQYF.

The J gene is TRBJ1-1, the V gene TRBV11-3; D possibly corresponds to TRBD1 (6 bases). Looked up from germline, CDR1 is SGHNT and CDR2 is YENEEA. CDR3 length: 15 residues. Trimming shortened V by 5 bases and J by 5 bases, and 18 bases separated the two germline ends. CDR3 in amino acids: CASSPRTARRTEAFF. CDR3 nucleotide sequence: TGTGCCAGCAGCCCCCGGACAGCTCGGAGGACTGAAGCTTTCTTT.

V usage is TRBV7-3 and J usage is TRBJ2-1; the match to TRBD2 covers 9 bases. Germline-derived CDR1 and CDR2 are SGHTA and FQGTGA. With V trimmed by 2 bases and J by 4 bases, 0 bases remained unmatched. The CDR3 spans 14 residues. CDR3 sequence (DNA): TGTGCCAGCAGCTTAGCGGGGGGGTACAATGAGCAGTTCTTC. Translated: CASSLAGGYNEQFF. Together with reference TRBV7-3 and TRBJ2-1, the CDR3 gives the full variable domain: GAGVSQTPSNKVTEKGKYVELRCDPISGHTALYWYRQSLGQGPEFLIYFQGTGAADDSGLPNDRFFAVRPEGSVSTLKIQRTERGDSAVYLCASSLAGGYNEQFFGPGTRLTVL.

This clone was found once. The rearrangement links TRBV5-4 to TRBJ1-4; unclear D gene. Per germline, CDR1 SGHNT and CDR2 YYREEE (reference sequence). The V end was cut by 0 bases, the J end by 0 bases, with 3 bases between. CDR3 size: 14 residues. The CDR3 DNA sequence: TGTGCCAGCAGCTTGGCCGCAACTAATGAAAAACTGTTTTTT. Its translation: CASSLAATNEKLFF.

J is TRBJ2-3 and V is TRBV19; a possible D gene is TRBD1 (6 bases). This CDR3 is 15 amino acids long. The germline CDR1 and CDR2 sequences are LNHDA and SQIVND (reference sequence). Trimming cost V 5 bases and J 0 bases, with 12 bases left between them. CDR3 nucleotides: TGTGCCAGTAGTGAGGACAGAGCTAGCACAGATACGCAGTATTTT. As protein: CASSEDRASTDTQYF. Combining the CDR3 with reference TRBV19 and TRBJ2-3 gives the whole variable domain DGGITQSPKYLFRKEGQNVTLSCEQNLNHDAMYWYRQDPGQGLRLIYYSQIVNDFQKGDIAEGYSVSREKKESFPLTVTSAQKNPTAFYLCASSEDRASTDTQYFGPGTRLTVL.

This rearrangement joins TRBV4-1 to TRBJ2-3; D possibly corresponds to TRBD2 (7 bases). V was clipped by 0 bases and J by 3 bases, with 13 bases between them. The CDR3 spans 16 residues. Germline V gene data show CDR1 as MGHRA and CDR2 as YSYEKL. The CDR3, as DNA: TGCGCCAGCAGCCAAGAGGGGGGGCGGCGGACAGATACGCAGTATTTT. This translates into CASSQEGGRRTDTQYF.

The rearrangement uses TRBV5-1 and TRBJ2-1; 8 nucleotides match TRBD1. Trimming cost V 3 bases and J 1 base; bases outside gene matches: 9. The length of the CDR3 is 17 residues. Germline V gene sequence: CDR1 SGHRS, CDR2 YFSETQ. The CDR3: CASSSQPGTGSYNEQFF. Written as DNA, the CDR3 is TGCGCCAGCAGCTCTCAGCCCGGGACAGGATCCTACAATGAGCAGTTCTTC. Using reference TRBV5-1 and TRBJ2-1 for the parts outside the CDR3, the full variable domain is KAGVTQTPRYLIKTRGQQVTLSCSPISGHRSVSWYQQTPGQGLQFLFEYFSETQRNKGNFPGRFSGRQFSNSRSEMNVSTLELGDSALYLCASSSQPGTGSYNEQFFGPGTRLTVL.